The 8 T cell receptor beta chains reported below all come from one sample, sequenced in a study of blood T cell repertoires in COVID-19. Sequenced by immunoSEQ multiplex PCR; TCRdb stores in-frame clones only, minus some. The data show under 350,000 clones, with 80% to 90% seen just once and around 4.6% held by the top ten. What was sequenced was PBMCs or T cells enriched from blood (not recorded which). These receptors originate from a man aged 30-40 years who had recovered from COVID-19.

This chain joins TRBV7-9 and TRBJ2-3; TRBD2 might be the D (6 bases). The CDR3 has 16 amino acids. CDR1 and CDR2 (germline): SEHNR, FQNEAQ (reference sequence). Trimming shortened V by 1 base and J by 2 bases, and 13 bases separated the two germline ends. Written as DNA, the CDR3 is TGTGCCAGCAGCTTAGGGGTAGCGGATTTCACAGATACGCAGTATTTT. Translation gives CASSLGVADFTDTQYF.

The V gene is TRBV10-1, the J gene TRBJ2-2; TRBD2 agrees at 7 bases. J was trimmed by 0 bases and V by 4 bases; bases with no gene match: 5. This CDR3 is built from 16 residues. Germline loops: CDR1 WNHNN, CDR2 SYGVQD (reference sequence). CDR3 DNA sequence: TGCGCCAGCAGTGCGGGGGGTAGCGCGAACACCGGGGAGCTGTTTTTT. Protein sequence: CASSAGGSANTGELFF.

The gene calls are TRBV6-5 and TRBJ2-1; D not resolved. Trimming cost V 4 bases and J 8 bases, with 9 bases left between them. The CDR3 runs 12 residues. Germline V gene lookup returns CDR1 MNHEY and CDR2 SVGAGI. The DNA of the CDR3 is TGTGCCAGCAGTTCTATACGTTATGAGCAGTTCTTC. It specifies CASSSIRYEQFF.

V and J are TRBV27 and TRBJ2-3, with 14 bases identical to TRBD2. Germline V gene lookup returns CDR1 MNHEY and CDR2 SMNVEV (reference sequence). This CDR3 has 17 residues. Unmatched junction bases numbered 8, after V lost 4 bases and J lost 5 bases. Here the CDR3 DNA reads TGTGCCAGCAGTTCGCTGACTAGCGGGGGGGCGGAAGATACGCAGTATTTT. Translating gives CASSSLTSGGAEDTQYF.

The chain joins TRBV27 to TRBJ2-7; 9 bases fit TRBD2. From germline, CDR1 is MNHEY and CDR2 SMNVEV (reference sequence). V was clipped by 2 bases and J by 3 bases; unmatched bases: 8. The CDR3 consists of 16 residues. CDR3 protein: CASSLRGGRAIYEQYF. The DNA for the CDR3 is TGTGCCAGCAGTTTACGGGGCGGGAGGGCTATCTACGAGCAGTACTTC.

The rearrangement uses TRBV24-1 and TRBJ2-3; 12 bases align to TRBD2. V trimming: 8 bases; J trimming: 1 base; junction bases outside the gene matches: 15. This CDR3 has 19 amino acids. Germline loops: CDR1 KGHDR, CDR2 SFDVKD. The CDR3 nucleotides are TGTGCCACCAAGAGTGCTAGCGGGGGGGCAGACTACGGCACAGATACGCAGTATTTT. Translation gives CATKSASGGADYGTDTQYF.

This clone was counted a single time. This chain joins TRBV11-3 and TRBJ2-2; a possible D gene is TRBD1 (5 bases). This CDR3 is built from 16 residues. CDR1 and CDR2 from the germline V gene are SGHNT and YENEEA. V was trimmed by 0 bases and J by 6 bases, leaving 14 bases between them. CDR3 sequence (DNA): TGTGCCAGCAGCTTAGAGAGGCAGGGCGGATCCGGGGAGCTGTTTTTT. It specifies CASSLERQGGSGELFF.

Only a few counts were recorded for this clone. The V and J genes are TRBV5-1 and TRBJ1-6; 10 bases are a match to TRBD1. With 4 bases clipped from V and 10 bases from J, the junction kept 14 bases outside the gene matches. This CDR3 has 17 residues. The germline CDR1 and CDR2 sequences are SGHRS and YFSETQ. This CDR3 is CASSPRQGAEVGSPLHF. In DNA, the CDR3 is TGCGCCAGCAGCCCGAGACAGGGGGCAGAGGTGGGCTCACCCCTCCACTTT.